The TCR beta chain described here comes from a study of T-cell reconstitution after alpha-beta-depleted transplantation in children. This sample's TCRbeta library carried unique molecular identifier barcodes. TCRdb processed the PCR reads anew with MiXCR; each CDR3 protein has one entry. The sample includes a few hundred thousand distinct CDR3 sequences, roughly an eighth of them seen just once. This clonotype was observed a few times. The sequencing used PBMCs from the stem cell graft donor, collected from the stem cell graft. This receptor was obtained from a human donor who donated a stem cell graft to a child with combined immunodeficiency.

DNA of the CDR3: TGTGCCACCAGCAGTTGGACGTCGCCTACTAACTATGGCTACACCTTC. Its translation is CATSSWTSPTNYGYTF. V is TRBV15 and J is TRBJ1-2; D uncertain. Trimming cost V 3 bases and J 0 bases, with 14 bases left between them. CDR3 length equals 16 residues. The germline V gene encodes CDR1 LNHNV and CDR2 YYDKDF (reference sequence). The full variable domain, in which reference TRBV15 and TRBJ1-2 provide the parts outside the CDR3, is DAMVIQNPRYQVTQFGKPVTLSCSQTLNHNVMYWYQQKSSQAPKLLFHYYDKDFNNEADTPDNFQSRRPNTSFCFLDIRSPGLGDTAMYLCATSSWTSPTNYGYTFGSGTRLTVV.